What follows describes a single TCR beta chain. What it recognizes is unknown. The source of the sample is a study of cytotoxic CD8 clonotypes in ibrutinib-treated CLL. Study-level points and caveats: Rare overall, public clonotypes shrank or held steady under therapy. Measured clonality at baseline was greater than in age-matched healthy donors and tracked with circulating CD8+ T-cell counts. Clonality went higher at ibrutinib response and then dropped back toward baseline at progression.

CDR3 length: 15 amino acids. The germline V gene encodes CDR1 SGDLS and CDR2 YYNGEE. V lost 4 bases and J lost 9; bases outside the gene matches: 9. The repertoire was sequenced with immunoSEQ multiplex PCR; TCRdb's copy has only in-frame clones and lacks some. The sample gives more than 110,000 clones, approximately 80% of which show up once; approximately 7.6% is in the top ten. This sequence was found in a human donor with chronic lymphocytic leukemia. The chain combines TRBV9 with TRBJ2-1, with 11 nucleotides matching TRBD2. This sample comprised PBMCs, obtained after 36 months of ibrutinib treatment. This chain's CDR3 is CASSIGLAGKVEQFF. The CDR3, as DNA: TGTGCCAGCAGCATTGGACTAGCGGGTAAGGTTGAGCAGTTCTTC.